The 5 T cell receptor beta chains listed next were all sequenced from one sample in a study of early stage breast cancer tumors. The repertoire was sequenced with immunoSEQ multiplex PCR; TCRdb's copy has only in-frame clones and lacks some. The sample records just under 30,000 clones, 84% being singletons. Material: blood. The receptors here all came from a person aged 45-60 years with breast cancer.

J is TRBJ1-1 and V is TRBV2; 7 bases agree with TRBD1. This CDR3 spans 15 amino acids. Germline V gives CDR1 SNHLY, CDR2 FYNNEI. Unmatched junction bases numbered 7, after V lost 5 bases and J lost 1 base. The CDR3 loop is CASSRRTGGNTEAFF. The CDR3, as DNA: TGTGCCAGCAGTAGAAGGACAGGTGGGAACACTGAAGCTTTCTTT.

The CDR3: CASRHRGRVEKLFF. DNA of the CDR3: TGTGCCAGCAGACACAGGGGGCGGGTTGAAAAACTGTTTTTT. The V gene is TRBV7-4, the J gene TRBJ1-4, with 9 bases aligning to TRBD1. Germline trimming cut 6 bases from V and 7 bases from J; bases unmatched to any gene: 6. CDR1 and CDR2 from the germline V gene are SGHVT and SQSDAQ. CDR3 length equals 14 residues. Full variable domain (outside the CDR3, taken from reference TRBV7-4 and TRBJ1-4): GAGVSQSPRYKVAKRGRDVALRCDSISGHVTLYWYRQTLGQGSEVLTYSQSDAQRDKSGRPSGRFSAERPERSVSTLKIQRTEQGDSAVYLCASRHRGRVEKLFFGSGTQLSVL.

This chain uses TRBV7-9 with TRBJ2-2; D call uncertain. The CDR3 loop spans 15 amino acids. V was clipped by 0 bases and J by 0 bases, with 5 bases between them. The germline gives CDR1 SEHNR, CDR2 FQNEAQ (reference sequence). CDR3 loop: CASSLALANTGELFF. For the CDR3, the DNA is TGTGCCAGCAGCTTAGCACTCGCGAACACCGGGGAGCTGTTTTTT.

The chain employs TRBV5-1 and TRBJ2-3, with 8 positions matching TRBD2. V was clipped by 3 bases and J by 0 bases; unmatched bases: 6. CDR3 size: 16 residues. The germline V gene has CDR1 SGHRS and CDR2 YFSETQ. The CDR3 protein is CASSSGGSTSTDTQYF. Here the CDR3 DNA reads TGCGCCAGCAGCTCGGGAGGGAGCACAAGCACAGATACGCAGTATTTT.

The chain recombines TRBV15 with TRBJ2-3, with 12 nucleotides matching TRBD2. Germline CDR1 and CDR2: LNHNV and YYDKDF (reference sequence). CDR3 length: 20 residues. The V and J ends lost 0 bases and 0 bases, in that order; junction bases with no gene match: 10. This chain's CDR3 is CATSRDTPRLAGDSTDTQYF. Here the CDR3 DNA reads TGTGCCACCAGCAGAGATACCCCTAGACTAGCGGGGGATAGCACAGATACGCAGTATTTT. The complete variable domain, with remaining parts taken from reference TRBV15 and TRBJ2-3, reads DAMVIQNPRYQVTQFGKPVTLSCSQTLNHNVMYWYQQKSSQAPKLLFHYYDKDFNNEADTPDNFQSRRPNTSFCFLDIRSPGLGDTAMYLCATSRDTPRLAGDSTDTQYFGPGTRLTVL.